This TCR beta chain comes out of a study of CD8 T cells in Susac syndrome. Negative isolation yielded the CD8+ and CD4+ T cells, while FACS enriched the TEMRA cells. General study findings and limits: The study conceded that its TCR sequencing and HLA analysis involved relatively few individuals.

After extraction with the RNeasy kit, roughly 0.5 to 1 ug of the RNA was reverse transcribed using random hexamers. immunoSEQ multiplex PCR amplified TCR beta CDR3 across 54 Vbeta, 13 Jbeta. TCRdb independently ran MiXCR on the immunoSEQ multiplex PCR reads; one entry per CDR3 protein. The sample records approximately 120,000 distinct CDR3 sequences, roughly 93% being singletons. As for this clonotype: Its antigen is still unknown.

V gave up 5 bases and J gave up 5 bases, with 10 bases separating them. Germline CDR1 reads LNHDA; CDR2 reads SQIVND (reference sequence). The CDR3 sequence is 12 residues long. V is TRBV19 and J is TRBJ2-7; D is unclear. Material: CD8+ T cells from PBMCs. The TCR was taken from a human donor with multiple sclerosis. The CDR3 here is CASSGSDDEQYF. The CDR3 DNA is TGTGCCAGTAGTGGTTCGGATGACGAGCAGTACTTC.